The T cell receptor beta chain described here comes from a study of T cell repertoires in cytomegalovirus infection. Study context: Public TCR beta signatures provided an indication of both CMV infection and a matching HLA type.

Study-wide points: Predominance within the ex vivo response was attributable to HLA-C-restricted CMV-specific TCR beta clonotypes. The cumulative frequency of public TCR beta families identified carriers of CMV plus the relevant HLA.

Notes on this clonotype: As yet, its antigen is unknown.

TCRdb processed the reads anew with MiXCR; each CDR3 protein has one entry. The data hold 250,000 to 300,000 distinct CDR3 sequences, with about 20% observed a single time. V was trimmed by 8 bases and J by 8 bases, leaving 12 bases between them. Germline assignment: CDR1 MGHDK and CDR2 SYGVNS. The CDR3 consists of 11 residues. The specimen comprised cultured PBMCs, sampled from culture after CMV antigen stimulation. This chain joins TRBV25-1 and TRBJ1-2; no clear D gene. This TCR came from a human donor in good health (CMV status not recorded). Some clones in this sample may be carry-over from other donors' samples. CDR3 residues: CASGQYEGYTF. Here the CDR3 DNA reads TGTGCCAGCGGCCAATATGAGGGCTACACCTTC.